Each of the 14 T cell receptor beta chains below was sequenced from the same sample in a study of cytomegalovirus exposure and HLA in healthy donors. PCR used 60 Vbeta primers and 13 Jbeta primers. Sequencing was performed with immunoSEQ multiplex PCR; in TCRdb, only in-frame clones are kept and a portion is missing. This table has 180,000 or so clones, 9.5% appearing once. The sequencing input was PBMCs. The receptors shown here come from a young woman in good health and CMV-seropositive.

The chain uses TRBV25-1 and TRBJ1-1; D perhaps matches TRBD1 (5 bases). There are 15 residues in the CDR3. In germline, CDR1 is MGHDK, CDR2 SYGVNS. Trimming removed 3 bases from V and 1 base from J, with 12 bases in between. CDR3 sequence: CASSDPGGGNTEAFF. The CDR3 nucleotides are TGTGCCAGCAGTGACCCCGGGGGAGGGAACACTGAAGCTTTCTTT.

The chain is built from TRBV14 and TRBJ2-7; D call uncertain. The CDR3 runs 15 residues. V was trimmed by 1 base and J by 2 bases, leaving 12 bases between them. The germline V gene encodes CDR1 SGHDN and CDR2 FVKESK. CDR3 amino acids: CASSQASGFTYEQYF. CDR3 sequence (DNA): TGTGCCAGCAGCCAAGCATCAGGCTTCACCTACGAGCAGTACTTC.

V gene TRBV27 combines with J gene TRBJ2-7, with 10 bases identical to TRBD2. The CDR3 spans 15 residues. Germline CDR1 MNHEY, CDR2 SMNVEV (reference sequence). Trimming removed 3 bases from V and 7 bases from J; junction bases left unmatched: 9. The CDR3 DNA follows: TGTGCCAGCAGTTTGAGCGGGAGGGCCTATGGGGAGCAGTACTTC. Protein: CASSLSGRAYGEQYF.

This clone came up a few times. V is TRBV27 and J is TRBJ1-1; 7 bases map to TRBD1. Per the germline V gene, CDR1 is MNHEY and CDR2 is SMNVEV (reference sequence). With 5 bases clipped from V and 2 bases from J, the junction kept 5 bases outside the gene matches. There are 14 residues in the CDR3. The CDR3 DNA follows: TGTGCCAGCAGTCCTGGGACAGTAAACACTGAAGCTTTCTTT. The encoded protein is CASSPGTVNTEAFF.

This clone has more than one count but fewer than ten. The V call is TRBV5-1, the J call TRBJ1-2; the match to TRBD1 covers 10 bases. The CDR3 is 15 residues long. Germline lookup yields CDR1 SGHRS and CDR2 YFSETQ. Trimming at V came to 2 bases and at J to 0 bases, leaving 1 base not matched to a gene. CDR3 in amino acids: CASSFGTGANYGYTF. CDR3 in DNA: TGCGCCAGCAGCTTTGGGACAGGGGCTAACTATGGCTACACCTTC.

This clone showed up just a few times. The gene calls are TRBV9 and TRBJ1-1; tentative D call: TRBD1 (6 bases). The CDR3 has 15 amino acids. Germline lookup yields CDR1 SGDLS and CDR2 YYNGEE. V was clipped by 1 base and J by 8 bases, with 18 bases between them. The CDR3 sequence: CASSVWPTTGSEAFF. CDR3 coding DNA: TGTGCCAGCAGCGTATGGCCCACAACAGGGTCCGAAGCTTTCTTT.

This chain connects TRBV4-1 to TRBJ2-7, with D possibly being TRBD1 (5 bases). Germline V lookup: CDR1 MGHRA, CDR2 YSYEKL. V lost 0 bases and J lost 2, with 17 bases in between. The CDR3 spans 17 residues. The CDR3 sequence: CASSQDSLQGVTYEQYF. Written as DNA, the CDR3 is TGCGCCAGCAGCCAAGATTCCCTGCAGGGTGTCACCTACGAGCAGTACTTC.

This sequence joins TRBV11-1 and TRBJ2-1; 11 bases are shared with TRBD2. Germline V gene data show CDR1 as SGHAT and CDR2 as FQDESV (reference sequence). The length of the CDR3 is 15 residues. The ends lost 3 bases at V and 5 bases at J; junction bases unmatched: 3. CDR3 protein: CASSFTSGGNNEQFF. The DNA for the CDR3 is TGTGCCAGCAGCTTTACTAGCGGGGGCAACAATGAGCAGTTCTTC.

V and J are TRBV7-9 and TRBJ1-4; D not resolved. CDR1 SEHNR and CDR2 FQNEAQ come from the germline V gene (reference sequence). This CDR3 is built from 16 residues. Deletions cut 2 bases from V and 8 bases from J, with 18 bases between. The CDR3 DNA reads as TGTGCCAGCAGCTTATACCGGGGAAGTCAGGTGGAAAAACTGTTTTTT. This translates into CASSLYRGSQVEKLFF.

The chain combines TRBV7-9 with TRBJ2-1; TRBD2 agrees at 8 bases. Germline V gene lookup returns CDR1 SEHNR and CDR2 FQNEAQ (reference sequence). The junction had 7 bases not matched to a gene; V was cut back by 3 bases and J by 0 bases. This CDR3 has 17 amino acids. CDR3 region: CASSFGLAGFSYNEQFF. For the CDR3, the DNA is TGTGCCAGCAGCTTCGGTTTAGCGGGATTCTCCTACAATGAGCAGTTCTTC.

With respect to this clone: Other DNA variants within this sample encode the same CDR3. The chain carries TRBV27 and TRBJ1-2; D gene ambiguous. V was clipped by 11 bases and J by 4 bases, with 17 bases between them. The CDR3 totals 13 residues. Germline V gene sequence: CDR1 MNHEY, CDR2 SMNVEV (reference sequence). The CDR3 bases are TGTGCCCTGTGGGCCCCCCAAACCTATGGCTACACCTTC. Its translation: CALWAPQTYGYTF.

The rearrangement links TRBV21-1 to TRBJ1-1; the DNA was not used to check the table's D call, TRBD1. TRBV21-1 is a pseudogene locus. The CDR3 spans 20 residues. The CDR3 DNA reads TGTGCCAGCAGCAAACTTTGGCGACAGGGGAGCGATACCTCGAACACTGAAGCTTTCTTT. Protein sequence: CASSKLWRQGSDTSNTEAFF.

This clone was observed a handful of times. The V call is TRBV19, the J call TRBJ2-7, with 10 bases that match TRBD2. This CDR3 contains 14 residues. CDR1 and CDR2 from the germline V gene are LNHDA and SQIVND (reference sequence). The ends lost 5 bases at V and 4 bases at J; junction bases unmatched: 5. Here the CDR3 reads CASSPGTSVYEQYF. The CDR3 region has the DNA TGTGCCAGTAGTCCCGGGACTAGCGTATACGAGCAGTACTTC.

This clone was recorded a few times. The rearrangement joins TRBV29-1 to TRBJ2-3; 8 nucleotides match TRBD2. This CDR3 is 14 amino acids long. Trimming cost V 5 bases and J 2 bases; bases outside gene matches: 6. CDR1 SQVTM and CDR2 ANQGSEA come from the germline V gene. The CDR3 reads CSVSREASTDTQYF. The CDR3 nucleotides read TGCAGCGTTTCGCGGGAGGCTTCCACAGATACGCAGTATTTT.